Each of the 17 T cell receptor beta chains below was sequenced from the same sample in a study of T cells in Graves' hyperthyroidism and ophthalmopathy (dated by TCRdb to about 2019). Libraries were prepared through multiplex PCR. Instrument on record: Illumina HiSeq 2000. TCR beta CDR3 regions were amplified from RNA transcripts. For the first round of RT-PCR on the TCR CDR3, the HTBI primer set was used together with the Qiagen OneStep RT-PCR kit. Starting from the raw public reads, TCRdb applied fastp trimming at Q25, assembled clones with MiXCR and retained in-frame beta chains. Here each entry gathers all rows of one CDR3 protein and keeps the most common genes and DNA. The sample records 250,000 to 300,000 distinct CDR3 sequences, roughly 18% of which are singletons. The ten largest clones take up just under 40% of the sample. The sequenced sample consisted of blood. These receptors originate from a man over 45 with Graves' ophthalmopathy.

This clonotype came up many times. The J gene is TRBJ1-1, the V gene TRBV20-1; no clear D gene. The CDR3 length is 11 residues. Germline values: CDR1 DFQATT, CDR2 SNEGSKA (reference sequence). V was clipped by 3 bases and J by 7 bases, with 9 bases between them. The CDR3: CSASSGFEAFF. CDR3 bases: TGCAGTGCTAGTTCAGGTTTTGAAGCTTTCTTT.

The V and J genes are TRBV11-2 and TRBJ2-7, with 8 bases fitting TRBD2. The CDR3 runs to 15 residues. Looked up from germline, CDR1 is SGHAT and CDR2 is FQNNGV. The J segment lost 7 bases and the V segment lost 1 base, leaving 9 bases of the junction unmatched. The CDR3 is CASSLGPGGTWEQYF. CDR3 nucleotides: TGTGCCAGCAGCTTAGGTCCGGGGGGGACTTGGGAGCAGTACTTC.

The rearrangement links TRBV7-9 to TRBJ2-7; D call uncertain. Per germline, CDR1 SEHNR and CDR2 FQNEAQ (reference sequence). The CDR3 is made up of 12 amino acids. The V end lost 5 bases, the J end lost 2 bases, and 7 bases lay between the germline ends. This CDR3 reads CASSPEAYEQYF. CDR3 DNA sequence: TGTGCCAGCAGCCCTGAAGCCTACGAGCAGTACTTC.

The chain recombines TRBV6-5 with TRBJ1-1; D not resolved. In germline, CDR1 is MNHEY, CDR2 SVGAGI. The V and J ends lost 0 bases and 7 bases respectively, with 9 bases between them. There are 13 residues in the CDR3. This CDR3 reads CASSYSSGLEAFF. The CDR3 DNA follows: TGTGCCAGCAGTTACTCGTCCGGACTTGAAGCTTTCTTT.

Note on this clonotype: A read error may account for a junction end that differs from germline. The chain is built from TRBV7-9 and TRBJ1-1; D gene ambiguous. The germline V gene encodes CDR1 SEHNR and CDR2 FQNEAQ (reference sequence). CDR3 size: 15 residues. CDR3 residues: CASSPRQSRNTEALF. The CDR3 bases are TGTGCCAGCAGCCCAAGACAATCTAGGAACACTGAAGCTCTCTTT.

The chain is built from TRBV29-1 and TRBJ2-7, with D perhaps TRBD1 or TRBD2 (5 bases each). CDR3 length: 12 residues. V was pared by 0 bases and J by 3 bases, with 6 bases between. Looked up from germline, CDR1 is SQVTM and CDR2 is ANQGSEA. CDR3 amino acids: CSVEERGYEQYF. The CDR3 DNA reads TGCAGCGTTGAAGAGAGGGGCTACGAGCAGTACTTC.

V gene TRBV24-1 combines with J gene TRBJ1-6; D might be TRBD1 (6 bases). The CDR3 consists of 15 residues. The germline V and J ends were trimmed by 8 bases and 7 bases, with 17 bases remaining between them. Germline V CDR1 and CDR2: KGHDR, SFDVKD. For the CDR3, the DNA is TGTGCCACCAACCGCGGTGGGCAGGGGAATTCACCCCTCCACTTT. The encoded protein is CATNRGGQGNSPLHF.

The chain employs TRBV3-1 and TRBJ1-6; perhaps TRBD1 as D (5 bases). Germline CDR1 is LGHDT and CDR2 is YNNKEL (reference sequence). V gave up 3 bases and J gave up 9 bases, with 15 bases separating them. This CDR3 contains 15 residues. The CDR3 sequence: CASSQGRRGGSPLHF. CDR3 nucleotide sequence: TGTGCCAGCAGCCAGGGAAGGAGGGGAGGTTCACCCCTCCACTTT.

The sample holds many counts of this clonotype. The CDR3 nucleotides are TGTGCCAGCAGTGATCCCGGGACAGGAGGGTACGAGCAGTACTTC. Its translation: CASSDPGTGGYEQYF. The rearrangement joins TRBV28 to TRBJ2-7, with 8 bases lining up with TRBD1. Germline CDR1 is MDHEN and CDR2 is SYDVKM. Trimming removed 5 bases from V and 4 bases from J; junction bases left unmatched: 10. The length of the CDR3 is 15 residues.

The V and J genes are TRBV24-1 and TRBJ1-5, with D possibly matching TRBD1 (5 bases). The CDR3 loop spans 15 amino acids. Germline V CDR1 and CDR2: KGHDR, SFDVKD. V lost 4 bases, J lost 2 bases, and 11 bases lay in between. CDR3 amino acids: CATSESGGGNQPQHF. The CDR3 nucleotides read TGTGCCACCAGTGAGTCCGGGGGTGGCAATCAGCCCCAGCATTTT.

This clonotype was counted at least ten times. This CDR3 reads CASSRLAGEGETQYF. In DNA, the CDR3 is TGTGCCAGCAGTAGACTAGCGGGAGAGGGGGAGACCCAGTACTTC. The chain is built from TRBV6-1 and TRBJ2-5, with 12 bases matching TRBD2. J was trimmed by 5 bases and V by 5 bases; bases with no gene match: 6. The CDR3 sequence is 15 residues long. Germline V gene lookup returns CDR1 MNHNS and CDR2 SASEGT.

CDR3 loop: CACRPGNTIYF. Here the CDR3 DNA reads TGTGCCTGCAGACCGGGAAACACCATATATTTT. The chain combines TRBV30 with TRBJ1-3; D not resolved. The V and J ends lost 6 bases and 4 bases respectively, with 7 bases between them. CDR3 length: 11 residues. The germline gives CDR1 GTSNPN, CDR2 SVGIG (reference sequence).

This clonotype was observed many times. CDR3 nucleotides: TGTGCCACCAGTGATTTGCTGGGAGATACGCAGTATTTT. This codes for CATSDLLGDTQYF. The rearrangement joins TRBV24-1 to TRBJ2-3; D unclear. Germline-derived CDR1 and CDR2 are KGHDR and SFDVKD. V was clipped by 0 bases and J by 5 bases, with 5 bases between them. This CDR3 contains 13 residues.

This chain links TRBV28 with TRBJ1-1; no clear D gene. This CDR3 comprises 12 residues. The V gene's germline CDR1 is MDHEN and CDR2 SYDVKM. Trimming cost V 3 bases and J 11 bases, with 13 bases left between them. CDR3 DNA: TGTGCCAGCAGTTTGATGAGGATGGGTGCTTTCTTT. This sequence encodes CASSLMRMGAFF.

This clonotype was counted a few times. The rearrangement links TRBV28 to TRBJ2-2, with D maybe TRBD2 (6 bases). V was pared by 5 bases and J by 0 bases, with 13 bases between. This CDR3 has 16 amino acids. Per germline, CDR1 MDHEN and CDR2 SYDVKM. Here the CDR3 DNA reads TGTGCCAGCAGTCTTTTCTGGGGGGCGAACACCGGGGAGCTGTTTTTT. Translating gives CASSLFWGANTGELFF.

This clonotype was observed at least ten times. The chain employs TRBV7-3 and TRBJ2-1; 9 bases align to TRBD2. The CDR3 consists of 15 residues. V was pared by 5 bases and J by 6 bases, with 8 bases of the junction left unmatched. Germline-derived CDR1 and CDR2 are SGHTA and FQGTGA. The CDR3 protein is CASSPIAGALNEQFF. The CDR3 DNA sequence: TGTGCCAGCAGCCCTATAGCGGGAGCTCTCAATGAGCAGTTCTTC.

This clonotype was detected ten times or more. The CDR3 here is CASSNLAAYEQYF. CDR3 bases: TGTGCCAGCAGCAATCTTGCTGCCTACGAGCAGTACTTC. This sequence joins TRBV28 and TRBJ2-7; D is undetermined. CDR3 length: 13 amino acids. Germline-derived CDR1 and CDR2 are MDHEN and SYDVKM. Deletions cut 6 bases from V and 2 bases from J, with 11 bases between.